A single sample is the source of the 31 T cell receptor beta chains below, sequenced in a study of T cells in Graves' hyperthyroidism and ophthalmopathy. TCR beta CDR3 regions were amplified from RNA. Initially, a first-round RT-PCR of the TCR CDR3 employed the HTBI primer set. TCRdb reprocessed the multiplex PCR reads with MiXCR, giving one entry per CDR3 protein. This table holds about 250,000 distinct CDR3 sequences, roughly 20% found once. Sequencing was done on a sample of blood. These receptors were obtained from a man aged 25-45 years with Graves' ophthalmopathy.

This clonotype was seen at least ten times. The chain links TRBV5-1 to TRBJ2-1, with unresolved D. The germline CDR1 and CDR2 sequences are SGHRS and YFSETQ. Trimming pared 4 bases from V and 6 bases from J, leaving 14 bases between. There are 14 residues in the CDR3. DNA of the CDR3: TGCGCCAGCAGCACCTTCGACGGGCTCAATGAGCAGTTCTTC. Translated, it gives CASSTFDGLNEQFF.

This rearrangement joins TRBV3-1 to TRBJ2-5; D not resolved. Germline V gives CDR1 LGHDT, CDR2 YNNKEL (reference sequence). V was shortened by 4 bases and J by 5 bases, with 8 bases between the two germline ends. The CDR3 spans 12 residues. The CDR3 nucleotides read TGTGCCAGCAGCCCAACGGCGGAGACCCAGTACTTC. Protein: CASSPTAETQYF.

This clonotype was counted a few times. The CDR3 spells CATPDREKGPEAFF. The CDR3 DNA follows: TGTGCCACGCCGGACAGGGAAAAGGGTCCTGAAGCTTTCTTT. The V gene is TRBV2, the J gene TRBJ1-1, with 8 bases lining up with TRBD1. This CDR3 is 14 amino acids long. V lost 10 bases and J lost 6; bases outside the gene matches: 13. Germline CDR1 SNHLY, CDR2 FYNNEI.

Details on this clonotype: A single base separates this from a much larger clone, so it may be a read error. CDR3 region: CASSLGDRTDTQHF. Here the CDR3 DNA reads TGTGCCAGCAGTCTTGGGGACCGCACAGATACGCAGCATTTT. J is TRBJ2-3 and V is TRBV12-3 or TRBV12-4; a possible D gene is TRBD1 (5 bases). TRBJ1-5 explains the end of the DNA better; the J call may be wrong. This CDR3 region has 14 residues.

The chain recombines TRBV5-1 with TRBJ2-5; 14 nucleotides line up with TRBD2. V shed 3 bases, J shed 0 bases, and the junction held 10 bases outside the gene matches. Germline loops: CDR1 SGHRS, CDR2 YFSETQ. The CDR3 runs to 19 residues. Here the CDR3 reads CASSSGTSGSSRYQETQYF. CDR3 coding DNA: TGCGCCAGCAGCTCGGGGACTAGCGGGAGTTCGAGGTACCAAGAGACCCAGTACTTC.

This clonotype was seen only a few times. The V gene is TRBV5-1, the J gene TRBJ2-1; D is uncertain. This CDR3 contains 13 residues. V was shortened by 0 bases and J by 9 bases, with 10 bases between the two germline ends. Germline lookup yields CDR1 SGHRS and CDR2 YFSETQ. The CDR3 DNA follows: TGCGCCAGCAGCTTGGTGGGAACTCGTGAGCAGTTCTTC. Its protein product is CASSLVGTREQFF.

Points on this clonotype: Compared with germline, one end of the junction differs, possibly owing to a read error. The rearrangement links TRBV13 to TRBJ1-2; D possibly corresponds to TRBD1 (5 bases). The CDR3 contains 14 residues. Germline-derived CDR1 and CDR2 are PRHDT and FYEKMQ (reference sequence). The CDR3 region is CGSSGGDGVYGYTF. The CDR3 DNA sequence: TGTGGCAGCAGCGGGGGGGACGGTGTCTATGGCTACACCTTC.

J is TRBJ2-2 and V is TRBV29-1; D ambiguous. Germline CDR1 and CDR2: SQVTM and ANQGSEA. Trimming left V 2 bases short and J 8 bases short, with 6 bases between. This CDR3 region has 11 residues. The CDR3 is CSVEFGGELFF. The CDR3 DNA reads TGCAGCGTTGAATTCGGGGGGGAGCTGTTTTTT.

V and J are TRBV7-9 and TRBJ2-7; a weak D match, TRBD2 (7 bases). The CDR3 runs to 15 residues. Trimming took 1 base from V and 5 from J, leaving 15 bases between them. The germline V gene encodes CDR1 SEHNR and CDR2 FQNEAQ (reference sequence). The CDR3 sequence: CASSLVGGAGNEQYF. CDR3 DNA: TGTGCCAGCAGCTTAGTGGGGGGGGCGGGGAACGAGCAGTACTTC.

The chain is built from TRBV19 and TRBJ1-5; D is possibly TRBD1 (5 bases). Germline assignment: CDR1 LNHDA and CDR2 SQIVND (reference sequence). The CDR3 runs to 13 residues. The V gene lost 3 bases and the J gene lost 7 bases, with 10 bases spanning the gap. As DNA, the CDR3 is TGTGCCAGTAGTATGGGGGTCGGGCAGCCCCAGCATTTT. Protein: CASSMGVGQPQHF.

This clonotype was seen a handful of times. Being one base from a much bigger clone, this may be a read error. The CDR3 here is CASTWNNEQFF. Written as DNA, the CDR3 is TGTGCCAGTACCTGGAACAATGAGCAGTTCTTC. V usage is TRBV19 and J usage is TRBJ2-1; D is unresolved. Trimming removed 7 bases at V and 5 bases at J, with 6 bases between. In germline, CDR1 is LNHDA, CDR2 SQIVND (reference sequence). The CDR3 extends over 11 amino acids.

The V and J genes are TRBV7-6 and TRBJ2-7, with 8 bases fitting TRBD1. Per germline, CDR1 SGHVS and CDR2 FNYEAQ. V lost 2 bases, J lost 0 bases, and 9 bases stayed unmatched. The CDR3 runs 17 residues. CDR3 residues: CASSLIPWTGSSYEQYF. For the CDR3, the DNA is TGTGCCAGCAGCTTAATCCCCTGGACAGGGAGCTCCTACGAGCAGTACTTC.

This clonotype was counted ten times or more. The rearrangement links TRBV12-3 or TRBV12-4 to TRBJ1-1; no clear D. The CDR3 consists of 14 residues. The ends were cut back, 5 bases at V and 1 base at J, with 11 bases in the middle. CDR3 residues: CASSTQDGNTEAFF. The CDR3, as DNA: TGTGCCAGCAGTACCCAGGACGGGAACACTGAAGCTTTCTTT.

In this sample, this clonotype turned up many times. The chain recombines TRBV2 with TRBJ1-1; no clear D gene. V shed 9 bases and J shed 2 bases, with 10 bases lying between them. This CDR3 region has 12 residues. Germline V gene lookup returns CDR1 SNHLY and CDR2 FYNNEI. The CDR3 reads CARDLGNTEAFF. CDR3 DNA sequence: TGTGCCAGGGATCTAGGAAACACTGAAGCTTTCTTT.

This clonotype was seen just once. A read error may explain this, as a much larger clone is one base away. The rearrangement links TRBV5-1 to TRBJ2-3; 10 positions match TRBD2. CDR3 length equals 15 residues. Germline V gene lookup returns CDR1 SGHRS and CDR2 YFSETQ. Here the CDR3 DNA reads TGCGCCAGCAGCAGCGGGAGGGCGGGCACAGGTACGCAGTATTTT. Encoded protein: CASSSGRAGTGTQYF. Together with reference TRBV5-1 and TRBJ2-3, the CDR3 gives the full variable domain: KAGVTQTPRYLIKTRGQQVTLSCSPISGHRSVSWYQQTPGQGLQFLFEYFSETQRNKGNFPGRFSGRQFSNSRSEMNVSTLELGDSALYLCASSSGRAGTGTQYFGPGTRLTVL.

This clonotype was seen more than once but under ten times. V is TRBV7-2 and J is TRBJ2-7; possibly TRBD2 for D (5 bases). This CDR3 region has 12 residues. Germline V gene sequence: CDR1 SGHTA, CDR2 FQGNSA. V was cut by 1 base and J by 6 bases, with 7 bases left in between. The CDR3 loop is CASSLGGAEQYF. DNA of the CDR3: TGTGCCAGCAGCTTAGGGGGAGCCGAGCAGTACTTC. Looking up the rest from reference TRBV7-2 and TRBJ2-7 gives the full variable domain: GAGVSQSPSNKVTEKGKDVELRCDPISGHTALYWYRQSLGQGLEFLIYFQGNSAPDKSGLPSDRFSAERTGGSVSTLTIQRTQQEDSAVYLCASSLGGAEQYFGPGTRLTVT.

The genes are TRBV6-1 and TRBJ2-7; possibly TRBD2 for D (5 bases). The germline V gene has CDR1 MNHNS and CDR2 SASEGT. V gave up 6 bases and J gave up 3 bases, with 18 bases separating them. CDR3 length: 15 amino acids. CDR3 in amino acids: CASSRVASPNYEQYF. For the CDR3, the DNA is TGTGCCAGCAGCCGGGTCGCTAGCCCCAACTACGAGCAGTACTTC.

The CDR3 region has the DNA TGTGCCAGCAGCCCGGCTATGAGCGGCTATTCCAATGAGCAGTTCTTC. It is translated as CASSPAMSGYSNEQFF. The chain recombines TRBV11-3 with TRBJ2-1; maybe TRBD2 (5 bases). Germline V gene sequence: CDR1 SGHNT, CDR2 YENEEA. This CDR3 spans 16 amino acids. The V end lost 5 bases, the J end lost 6 bases, and 20 bases lay between the germline ends.

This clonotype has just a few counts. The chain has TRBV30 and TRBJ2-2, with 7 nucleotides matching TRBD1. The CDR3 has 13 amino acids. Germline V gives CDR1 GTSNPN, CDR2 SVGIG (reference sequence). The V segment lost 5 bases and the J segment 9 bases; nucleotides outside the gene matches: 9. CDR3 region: CAWSKGGPWELFF. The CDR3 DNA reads TGTGCCTGGTCGAAAGGGGGCCCCTGGGAGCTGTTTTTT.

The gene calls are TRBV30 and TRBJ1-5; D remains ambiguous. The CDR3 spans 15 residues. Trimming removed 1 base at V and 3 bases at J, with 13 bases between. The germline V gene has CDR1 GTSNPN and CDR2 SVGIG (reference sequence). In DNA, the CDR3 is TGTGCCTGGAGTGCAGGACTGGTGTTCAATCAGCCCCAGCATTTT. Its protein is CAWSAGLVFNQPQHF.

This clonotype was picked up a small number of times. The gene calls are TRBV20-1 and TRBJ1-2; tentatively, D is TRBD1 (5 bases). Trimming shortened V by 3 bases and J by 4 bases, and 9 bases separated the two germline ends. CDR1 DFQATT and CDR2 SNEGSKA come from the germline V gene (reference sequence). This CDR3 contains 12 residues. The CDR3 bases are TGCAGTGCTAGGTCGGGGGTCTATGGCTACACCTTC. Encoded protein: CSARSGVYGYTF.

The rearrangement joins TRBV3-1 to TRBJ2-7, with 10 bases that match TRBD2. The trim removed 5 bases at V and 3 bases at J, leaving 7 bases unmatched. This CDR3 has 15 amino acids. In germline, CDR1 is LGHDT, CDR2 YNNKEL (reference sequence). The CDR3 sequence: CASSDILAGRYEQYF. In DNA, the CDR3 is TGTGCCAGCAGCGACATACTAGCGGGGCGCTACGAGCAGTACTTC.

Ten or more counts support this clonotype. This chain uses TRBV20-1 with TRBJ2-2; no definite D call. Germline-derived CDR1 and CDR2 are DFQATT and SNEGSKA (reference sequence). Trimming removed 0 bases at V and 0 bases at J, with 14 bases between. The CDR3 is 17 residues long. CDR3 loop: CSARDRAAVANTGELFF. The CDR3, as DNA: TGCAGTGCTAGAGATCGGGCTGCAGTTGCGAACACCGGGGAGCTGTTTTTT.

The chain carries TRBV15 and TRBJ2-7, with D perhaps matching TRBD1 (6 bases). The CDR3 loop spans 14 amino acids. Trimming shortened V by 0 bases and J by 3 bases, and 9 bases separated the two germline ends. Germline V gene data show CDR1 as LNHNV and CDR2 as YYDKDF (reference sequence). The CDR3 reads CATSRDMDSYEQYF. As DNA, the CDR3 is TGTGCCACCAGCAGAGATATGGACAGCTACGAGCAGTACTTC.

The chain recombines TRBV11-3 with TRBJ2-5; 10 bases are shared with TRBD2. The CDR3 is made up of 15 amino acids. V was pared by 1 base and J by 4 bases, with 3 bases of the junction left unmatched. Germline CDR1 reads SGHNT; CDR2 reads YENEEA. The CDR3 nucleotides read TGTGCCAGCAGCTTAGTGGTAGCGGGAGGAGAGACCCAGTACTTC. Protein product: CASSLVVAGGETQYF. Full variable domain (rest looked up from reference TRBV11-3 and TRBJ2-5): EAGVVQSPRYKIIEKKQPVAFWCNPISGHNTLYWYLQNLGQGPELLIRYENEEAVDDSQLPKDRFSAERLKGVDSTLKIQPAELGDSAVYLCASSLVVAGGETQYFGPGTRLLVL.

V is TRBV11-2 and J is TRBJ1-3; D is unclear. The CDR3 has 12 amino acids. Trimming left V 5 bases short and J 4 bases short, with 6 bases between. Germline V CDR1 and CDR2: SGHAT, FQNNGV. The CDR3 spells CASSRAGNTIYF. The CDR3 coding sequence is TGTGCCAGCAGCAGGGCCGGAAACACCATATATTTT.

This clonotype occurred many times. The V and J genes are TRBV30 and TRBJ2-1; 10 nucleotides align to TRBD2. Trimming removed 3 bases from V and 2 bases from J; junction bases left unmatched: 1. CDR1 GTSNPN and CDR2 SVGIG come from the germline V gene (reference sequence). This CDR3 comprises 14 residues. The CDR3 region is CAWRTSGTYNEQFF. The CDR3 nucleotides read TGTGCCTGGAGAACTAGCGGGACCTACAATGAGCAGTTCTTC.

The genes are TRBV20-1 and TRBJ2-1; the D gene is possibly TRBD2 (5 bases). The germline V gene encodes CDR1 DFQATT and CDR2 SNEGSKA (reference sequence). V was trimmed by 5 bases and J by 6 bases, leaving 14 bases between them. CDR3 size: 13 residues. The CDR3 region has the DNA TGCAGTGCTGGAGCGGCCTTTGGCAATGAGCAGTTCTTC. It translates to CSAGAAFGNEQFF.

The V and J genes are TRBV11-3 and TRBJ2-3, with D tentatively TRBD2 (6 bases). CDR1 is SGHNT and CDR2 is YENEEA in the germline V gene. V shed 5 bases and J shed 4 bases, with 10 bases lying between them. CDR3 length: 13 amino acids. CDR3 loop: CASSGGEADTQYF. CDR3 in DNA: TGTGCCAGCAGCGGAGGGGAGGCAGATACGCAGTATTTT.

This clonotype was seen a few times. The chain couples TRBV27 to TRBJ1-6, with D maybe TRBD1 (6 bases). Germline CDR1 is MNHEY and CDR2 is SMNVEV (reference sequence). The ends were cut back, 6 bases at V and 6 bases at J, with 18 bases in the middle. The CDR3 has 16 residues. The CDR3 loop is CASRDSGVLPNSPLHF. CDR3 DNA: TGTGCCAGCAGGGATTCAGGGGTTCTGCCTAATTCACCCCTCCACTTT.

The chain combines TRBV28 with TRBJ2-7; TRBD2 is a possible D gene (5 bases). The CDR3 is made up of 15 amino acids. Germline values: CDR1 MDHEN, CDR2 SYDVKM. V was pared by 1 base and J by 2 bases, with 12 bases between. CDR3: CASSLFEGAPYEQYF. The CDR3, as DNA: TGTGCCAGCAGTTTATTCGAGGGAGCCCCCTACGAGCAGTACTTC.